The rows below give T cell receptor beta chains drawn from one sample of a study of T cell repertoires in cytomegalovirus infection. TCRdb called the reads again in MiXCR, with one record for every CDR3 protein. This table holds about 310,000 distinct CDR3 sequences, 15% to 20% found once. The source material was PBMCs. The source of these receptors is a human donor in good health (CMV status not recorded). Some clones in this sample may be carry-over from other donors' samples. The CDR3 runs from the conserved cysteine through the conserved F or W. The order of the fields is J gene, D gene, V gene, clone size, CDR3 protein. D genes are given only for firm matches. Clone size appears in some rows only: once, few, many, or a class for an expanded clone.

J: TRBJ2-6; D: TRBD1; V: TRBV5-1; size: .; CDR3: CASSSGQGAASGANVLTF
J: TRBJ2-5; D: .; V: TRBV6-6; size: .; CDR3: CASSSTSRLETQYF
J: TRBJ2-5; D: .; V: TRBV15; size: .; CDR3: CATSRGGGEETQYF
J: TRBJ1-2; D: .; V: TRBV20-1; size: few; CDR3: CSASKGVGGVYGYTF
J: TRBJ1-5; D: TRBD1; V: TRBV20-1; size: .; CDR3: CSAKPGQGNQPQHF
J: TRBJ2-3; D: .; V: TRBV25-1; size: .; CDR3: CASSELDGDTQYF
J: TRBJ2-7; D: .; V: TRBV11-2; size: .; CDR3: CASSSSTGPYEQYF
J: TRBJ2-5; D: TRBD2; V: TRBV5-1; size: .; CDR3: CASSSSSGGQETQYF
J: TRBJ1-3; D: TRBD1; V: TRBV6-6; size: .; CDR3: CASSYSTGSGNTIYF
J: TRBJ1-5; D: .; V: TRBV20-1; size: few; CDR3: CSAKRDAADAYQPQHF
J: TRBJ1-2; D: .; V: TRBV6-1; size: .; CDR3: CASSDSFGDGYTF
J: TRBJ1-4; D: TRBD1; V: TRBV5-1; size: .; CDR3: CASSLAGQGIGELFF
J: TRBJ2-7; D: .; V: TRBV7-9; size: many; CDR3: CATSDSRGEQYF
J: TRBJ1-1; D: TRBD1; V: TRBV2; size: few; CDR3: CASSATGALNTEAFF
J: TRBJ2-7; D: TRBD1; V: TRBV7-2; size: many; CDR3: CASSPWDRGGYEQYF